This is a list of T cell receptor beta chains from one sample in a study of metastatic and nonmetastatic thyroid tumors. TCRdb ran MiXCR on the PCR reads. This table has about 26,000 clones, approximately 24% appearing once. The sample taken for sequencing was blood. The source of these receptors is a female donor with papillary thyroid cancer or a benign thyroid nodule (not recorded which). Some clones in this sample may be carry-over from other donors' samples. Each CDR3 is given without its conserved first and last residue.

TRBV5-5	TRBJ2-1	ASSLEGQSYNEQF
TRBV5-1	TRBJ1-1	ASSSDLRQEAF
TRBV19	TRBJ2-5	ASRQAGETQY
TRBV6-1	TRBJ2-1	ASGLAGGPYEQF
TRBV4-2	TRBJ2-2	ASSQRAGVMSGELF
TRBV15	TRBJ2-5	ATSRDRVETQY
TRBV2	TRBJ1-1	ASSDTAAITEAF
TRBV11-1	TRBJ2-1	ASSPVQAGRGGYNEQF
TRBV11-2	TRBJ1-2	ASSPGTANYGYT
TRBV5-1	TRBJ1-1	ASSLEQGTAF
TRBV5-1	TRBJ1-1	ASSPRTGGDTEAF
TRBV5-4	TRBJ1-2	ASSSLEGNGYT
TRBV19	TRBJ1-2	ASSNNPGSGGYT
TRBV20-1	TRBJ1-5	SARVGVVNQPQH
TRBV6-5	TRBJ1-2	ASSYSQVLPYGYT
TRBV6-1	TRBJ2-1	ASSKGLAGSINDLEQF
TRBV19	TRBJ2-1	ASRASGRAFEQF
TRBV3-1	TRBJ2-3	ASSPGSGREADTQY
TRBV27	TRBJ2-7	ASSLQLNVFYEQY
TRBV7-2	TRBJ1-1	ASSLQWGGYEAF
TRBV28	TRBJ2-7	ASNPRKLADSYEQY
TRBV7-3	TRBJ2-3	ASSYLGGGRGADTQY
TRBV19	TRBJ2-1	ASRMGAAEF
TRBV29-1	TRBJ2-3	SVTFGNRGMDTQY
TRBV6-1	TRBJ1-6	ASTLGQGAKNSPLH
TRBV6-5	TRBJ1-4	ASSYSLNTQGAGEKLF
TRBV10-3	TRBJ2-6	AISDSSGANVLT
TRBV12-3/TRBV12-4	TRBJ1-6	ASSRNRDRDSPLH
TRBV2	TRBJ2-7	ASSDTAKQY
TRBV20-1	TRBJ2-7	SAGDSYEQY
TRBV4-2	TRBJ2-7	ASSQAGTASYEHY
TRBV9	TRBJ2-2	ASSPGQKTGELF
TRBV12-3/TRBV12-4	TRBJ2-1	ASSPIGGERNEQF
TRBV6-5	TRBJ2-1	ASSYRTWGKHEQF
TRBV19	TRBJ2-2	ASSIGQTYTGELF
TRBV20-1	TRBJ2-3	SANGGLAGGLPSTDTQY
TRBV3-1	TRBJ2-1	ASSQVTTGNEQF
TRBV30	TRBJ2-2	AWSVLAGGRTGELF
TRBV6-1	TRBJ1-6	ASRGGGGGSPLH
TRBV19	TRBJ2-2	ASNPPAGSGELF
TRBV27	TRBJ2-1	ASSLSSEPFYNEQF
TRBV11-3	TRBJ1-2	ASSPSTGNYGYT
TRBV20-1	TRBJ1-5	SAEGQGPNQPQH
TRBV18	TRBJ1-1	ASSPFLSRATGGTEAF
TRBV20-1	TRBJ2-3	SDWASGYTDTQY
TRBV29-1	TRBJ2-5	SVPGGLAQETQY